This entry concerns a single T cell receptor beta chain. The antigen remains undetermined. The CDR3 covers 15 residues. Unmatched junction bases numbered 10, after V lost 0 bases and J lost 10 bases. Germline lookup yields CDR1 LNHNV and CDR2 YYDKDF (reference sequence). This entry is derived from a study of cytomegalovirus exposure and HLA in healthy donors. Regarding the study as a whole: Per published reports, the classifier diagnosed cytomegalovirus status with high specificity and sensitivity.

Clones were sequenced by immunoSEQ multiplex PCR, and TCRdb holds only the in-frame ones, with some missing. The data hold under 200,000 clones, with about 89% observed a single time. The specimen was PBMCs. The gene calls are TRBV15 and TRBJ2-5; 8 nucleotides line up with TRBD2. The sequence was obtained from a woman younger than 35 in good health and CMV-seropositive. The CDR3 DNA reads TGTGCCACCAGCAGAGATTGGATTAGCGGGGCCGGCCAGTACTTC. It is translated as CATSRDWISGAGQYF.